The 32 T cell receptor beta chains in this list originate from one sample, sequenced in a study of blood T cell repertoires in COVID-19. Method: immunoSEQ multiplex PCR; TCRdb's copy keeps in-frame clones and lacks some. The sample lists some 350,000 clones, 75% to 90% seen once, with 6% to 7% in the top ten. Specimen: peripheral blood. These receptors were obtained from a woman between 45 and 65 years old with COVID-19, enrolled during active disease.

The V gene is TRBV10-3, the J gene TRBJ2-1, with 10 bases aligning to TRBD1. CDR1 ENHRY and CDR2 SYGVKD come from the germline V gene. This CDR3 contains 15 residues. The ends lost 8 bases at V and 9 bases at J; junction bases unmatched: 13. In DNA, the CDR3 is TGTGCCATCCAATCTGGGAGACAGGGGGCGAGTGAGCAGTTCTTC. It encodes CAIQSGRQGASEQFF.

This clone was detected a few times. J is TRBJ2-1 and V is TRBV12-2; TRBD2, the D gene given by the table, was not confirmed from the DNA. TRBV12-2 constitutes a pseudogene. This CDR3 spans 18 amino acids. The CDR3 loop is CASRLARSRREPDNEQFF. The DNA of the CDR3 is TGTGCAAGTCGCTTAGCCCGAAGTAGGCGGGAGCCCGACAATGAGCAGTTCTTC.

The rearrangement uses TRBV7-9 and TRBJ1-6, with 9 positions matching TRBD1. V gave up 5 bases and J gave up 6 bases; unmatched junction bases: 8. The germline CDR1 and CDR2 sequences are SEHNR and FQNEAQ (reference sequence). The CDR3 has 16 residues. The CDR3 region is CASSPRQTGGNSPLHF. The CDR3 coding sequence is TGTGCCAGCAGCCCCCGCCAGACAGGGGGTAATTCACCCCTCCACTTT.

V usage is TRBV7-9 and J usage is TRBJ2-1; D not resolved. CDR3 length: 15 amino acids. The germline gives CDR1 SEHNR, CDR2 FQNEAQ (reference sequence). Trimming left V 0 bases short and J 5 bases short, with 11 bases between. CDR3 loop: CASSLAPVGDNEQFF. In DNA, the CDR3 is TGTGCCAGCAGCTTAGCGCCAGTCGGAGACAATGAGCAGTTCTTC.

The rearrangement joins TRBV5-1 to TRBJ2-6; perhaps TRBD1 as D (6 bases). V was trimmed by 0 bases and J by 1 base, leaving 14 bases between them. This CDR3 is built from 18 residues. Germline V CDR1 and CDR2: SGHRS, YFSETQ. Written as DNA, the CDR3 is TGCGCCAGCAGCTTGGAGGGCAGGGGCGATTCTGGGGCCAACGTCCTGACTTTC. Protein sequence: CASSLEGRGDSGANVLTF.

This chain joins TRBV19 and TRBJ1-5; 7 bases are shared with TRBD1. CDR1 is LNHDA, CDR2 SQIVND, per germline (reference sequence). The ends lost 4 bases at V and 4 bases at J; junction bases unmatched: 10. This CDR3 is 16 amino acids long. CDR3 sequence: CASSTQGQLANQPQHF. The CDR3 nucleotides are TGTGCCAGTAGTACCCAGGGACAGCTTGCAAATCAGCCCCAGCATTTT.

The rearrangement uses TRBV6-1 and TRBJ1-3; the D is unclear. Germline V gene sequence: CDR1 MNHNS, CDR2 SASEGT. The CDR3 has 16 amino acids. V was pared by 2 bases and J by 4 bases, with 15 bases between. DNA of the CDR3: TGTGCCAGCAGTGAAACAGACGGTAACTTGGGAAACACCATATATTTT. It yields the protein CASSETDGNLGNTIYF.

V and J are TRBV20-1 and TRBJ1-2; 10 bases line up with TRBD1. The CDR3 is made up of 15 amino acids. CDR1 is DFQATT and CDR2 is SNEGSKA in the germline V gene (reference sequence). Trimming cost V 3 bases and J 6 bases; bases outside gene matches: 10. DNA of the CDR3: TGCAGTGCTAGTTATCGCCCCGGGACAGGGGATGGCTACACCTTC. This translates into CSASYRPGTGDGYTF.

This rearrangement joins TRBV18 to TRBJ2-7; D is possibly TRBD1 (6 bases). CDR3 size: 15 residues. Trimming stripped 6 bases from V and 4 bases from J, with 19 bases between. Germline V lookup: CDR1 KGHSH, CDR2 LQKENI. DNA of the CDR3: TGTGCCAGCTCCGGTTCGCTAGGGGGAAAATACGAGCAGTACTTC. Residues: CASSGSLGGKYEQYF.

DNA for the CDR3: TGTGCCAGCAGCCAGGACAGGGCCTCAATCTCCGAGCAGTACTTC. Protein product: CASSQDRASISEQYF. V gene TRBV6-5 combines with J gene TRBJ2-7; 8 bases match TRBD1. The CDR3 has 15 amino acids. Trimming cost V 6 bases and J 6 bases; bases outside gene matches: 13. In germline, CDR1 is MNHEY, CDR2 SVGAGI.

J is TRBJ2-3 and V is TRBV7-3, with a weak D call TRBD1 (5 bases). The CDR3 is 13 amino acids. V lost 2 bases to trimming and J lost 7 bases, with 10 bases between them. The germline V gene has CDR1 SGHTA and CDR2 FQGTGA. The CDR3 DNA reads as TGTGCCAGCAGCTTAGGGGCCTCTCATACGCAGTATTTT. This sequence encodes CASSLGASHTQYF.

This sequence joins TRBV7-2 and TRBJ2-2; 7 bases line up with TRBD1. Trimming cost V 5 bases and J 1 base; bases outside gene matches: 7. Per germline, CDR1 SGHTA and CDR2 FQGNSA. The CDR3 sequence is 16 residues long. CDR3 in amino acids: CASSPRTGQNTGELFF. DNA of the CDR3: TGTGCCAGCAGCCCGCGGACAGGTCAGAACACCGGGGAGCTGTTTTTT.

The chain has TRBV6-5 and TRBJ2-1; 8 bases line up with TRBD1. The V gene end was trimmed by 2 bases and the J gene end by 4 bases; junction bases not matched to a gene: 4. Germline values: CDR1 MNHEY, CDR2 SVGAGI. The CDR3 loop spans 15 amino acids. The CDR3 spells CASSYPGGTYNEQFF. Written as DNA, the CDR3 is TGTGCCAGCAGTTACCCAGGGGGCACATACAATGAGCAGTTCTTC.

This clone has more than one count but fewer than ten. The rearrangement links TRBV23-1 to TRBJ1-2, with D tentatively TRBD1 (6 bases). TRBV23-1 belongs to the ORF category, with a function that is uncertain. V lost 1 base and J lost 4, with 10 bases in between. The CDR3 contains 14 residues. The CDR3 reads CASSQCPGVYGYTF. The CDR3 DNA reads as TGCGCCAGCAGTCAATGCCCAGGGGTCTATGGCTACACCTTC.

The chain employs TRBV3-1 (or the pseudogene TRBV3-2) and TRBJ2-7, with D maybe TRBD1 (5 bases). Trimming cost V 2 bases and J 2 bases, with 13 bases left between them. CDR3 size: 15 residues. CDR1 and CDR2 (germline): LGHDT, YNNKEL (reference sequence). Written as DNA, the CDR3 is TGTGCCAGCAGCCAAAGGGTACAGGTCCCCTACGAGCAGTACTTC. This encodes CASSQRVQVPYEQYF.

Comment on this clone: One end of the junction fails to match germline, which may point to a read error. The rearrangement uses TRBV12-3 or TRBV12-4 and TRBJ2-7; 12 bases agree with TRBD2. This CDR3 spans 13 amino acids. The CDR3 sequence is CASSSSTSGSANF. The CDR3 bases are TGTGCCAGCAGTTCCTCGACTAGCGGGAGCGCTAACTTC.

J is TRBJ2-3 and V is TRBV2; 8 bases line up with TRBD2. V was clipped by 7 bases and J by 0 bases; unmatched bases: 9. Looked up from germline, CDR1 is SNHLY and CDR2 is FYNNEI. The CDR3 totals 16 residues. The CDR3 sequence: CASISTREDSTDTQYF. For the CDR3, the DNA is TGTGCCAGCATTTCGACGCGGGAGGATAGCACAGATACGCAGTATTTT.

The V call is TRBV18, the J call TRBJ1-2, with TRBD1 as a possible D gene (6 bases). V lost 5 bases and J 0 bases, leaving 13 bases between the germline ends. There are 15 residues in the CDR3. Germline lookup yields CDR1 KGHSH and CDR2 LQKENI. The CDR3 is CASSAGQHSNYGYTF. The CDR3 nucleotides read TGTGCCAGCTCAGCCGGACAGCACTCTAACTATGGCTACACCTTC.

The V gene is TRBV5-1, the J gene TRBJ1-6, with a tentative D call TRBD1 (5 bases). The germline V and J ends were trimmed by 4 bases and 9 bases, with 20 bases remaining between them. Per germline, CDR1 SGHRS and CDR2 YFSETQ. The CDR3 length is 16 residues. The CDR3, as DNA: TGCGCCAGCAGCCTCGGACAACTGTCTAGTGGTTCACCCCTCCACTTT. This translates into CASSLGQLSSGSPLHF.

In this sample, this clone turned up once. CDR3 protein: CASSSGMSGETQYF. The CDR3 nucleotides read TGTGCCAGCAGCTCAGGGATGAGTGGTGAGACCCAGTACTTC. The V and J genes are TRBV7-8 and TRBJ2-5, with D tentatively TRBD1 (5 bases). The germline gives CDR1 SGHVS, CDR2 FQNEAQ. CDR3 length: 14 residues. V shed 4 bases and J shed 5 bases, with 14 bases lying between them.

CDR3 DNA sequence: TGTGCCTGGAGTGTACTTAGTCCTGGAAACACCATATATTTT. Amino acid sequence: CAWSVLSPGNTIYF. The genes are TRBV30 and TRBJ1-3; the D is unclear. Trimming took 0 bases from V and 2 from J, leaving 8 bases between them. The CDR3 runs to 14 residues. Germline loops: CDR1 GTSNPN, CDR2 SVGIG (reference sequence). Supplemented by reference TRBV30 and TRBJ1-3, the full variable domain reads SQTIHQWPATLVQPVGSPLSLECTVEGTSNPNLYWYRQAAGRGLQLLFYSVGIGQISSEVPQNLSASRPQDRQFILSSKKLLLSDSGFYLCAWSVLSPGNTIYFGEGSWLTVV.

This clone was picked up one time. In the same sample, other DNA sequences code for this CDR3. The V call is TRBV2, the J call TRBJ2-7; 10 positions agree with TRBD2. The CDR3 loop spans 14 amino acids. Germline assignment: CDR1 SNHLY and CDR2 FYNNEI. V shed 9 bases, J shed 3 bases, and the junction held 8 bases outside the gene matches. The CDR3 DNA reads TGTGCCAGTAGCGGAGCGGGAGGGTTCTACGAGCAGTACTTC. This codes for CASSGAGGFYEQYF.

The genes are TRBV12-3 or TRBV12-4 and TRBJ1-5; unclear D gene. The CDR3 covers 13 residues. The V gene lost 8 bases and the J gene lost 4 bases, with 12 bases spanning the gap. The CDR3 coding sequence is TGTGCCAGCCGACATCGGGAGAATCAGCCCCAGCATTTT. Its translation: CASRHRENQPQHF.

The rearrangement uses TRBV5-5 and TRBJ2-7, with 10 bases that match TRBD1. CDR3 length: 15 amino acids. CDR1 SGHKS and CDR2 YYEKEE come from the germline V gene (reference sequence). V dropped 3 bases and J dropped 0; count of bases not matched to a gene: 3. The CDR3 protein is CASSSGQGYSYEQYF. The DNA of the CDR3 is TGTGCCAGCAGCTCGGGACAGGGGTACTCCTACGAGCAGTACTTC.

This rearrangement joins TRBV21-1 to TRBJ2-1; the table's D gene call, TRBD2, was not cross checked with the DNA. TRBV21-1 counts as a pseudogene. The length of the CDR3 is 14 residues. The CDR3: CASSPLAPTGLQFF. The CDR3 coding sequence is TGTGCCAGCAGCCCACTAGCCCCTACGGGTCTTCAGTTCTTC.

The rearrangement uses TRBV19 and TRBJ2-3, with D maybe TRBD2 (5 bases). With 3 bases removed from V and 0 bases from J, the gap between germline ends came to 10 bases. There are 15 residues in the CDR3. Germline V gives CDR1 LNHDA, CDR2 SQIVND (reference sequence). Here the CDR3 DNA reads TGTGCCAGTAGTATGCGCCGGGGTAGCACAGATACGCAGTATTTT. Protein sequence: CASSMRRGSTDTQYF. Drawing the rest from reference TRBV19 and TRBJ2-3, the complete variable domain is DGGITQSPKYLFRKEGQNVTLSCEQNLNHDAMYWYRQDPGQGLRLIYYSQIVNDFQKGDIAEGYSVSREKKESFPLTVTSAQKNPTAFYLCASSMRRGSTDTQYFGPGTRLTVL.

This chain connects TRBV12-3 or TRBV12-4 to TRBJ2-1; TRBD1 matches 8 bases. The CDR3 is 13 residues long. V shed 4 bases, J shed 6 bases, and the junction held 2 bases outside the gene matches. The DNA for the CDR3 is TGTGCCAGCAGTTCGACAGGGGCCAATGAGCAGTTCTTC. Translated, it gives CASSSTGANEQFF.

The chain recombines TRBV27 with TRBJ1-3, with a possible D match to TRBD1 (5 bases). From germline, CDR1 is MNHEY and CDR2 SMNVEV (reference sequence). This CDR3 has 16 amino acids. Trimming took off 7 bases at V and 4 bases at J, with 20 bases between the two ends. DNA for the CDR3: TGTGCCAGCAAGGTCCGGGGGGGAAAAACAGGAAACACCATATATTTT. It specifies CASKVRGGKTGNTIYF.

The chain combines TRBV5-8 with TRBJ2-2, with D perhaps TRBD1 (5 bases). CDR1 is SGHTS and CDR2 is YDEGEE in the germline V gene. The CDR3 totals 18 residues. V was cut by 1 base and J by 3 bases, with 19 bases left in between. CDR3 sequence reads: CASSLPQGRPQYTGELFF. DNA for the CDR3: TGTGCCAGCAGCTTGCCTCAGGGAAGGCCCCAGTACACCGGGGAGCTGTTTTTT.

This clone showed up just once. The CDR3 here is CASSQHLSSGNEQFF. As DNA, the CDR3 is TGTGCCAGCAGCCAACATTTGTCTAGCGGCAATGAGCAGTTCTTC. The V gene is TRBV14, the J gene TRBJ2-1; TRBD2 agrees at 7 bases. Germline-derived CDR1 and CDR2 are SGHDN and FVKESK. This CDR3 has 15 residues. V trimming: 2 bases; J trimming: 6 bases; junction bases outside the gene matches: 7.

This clone was observed a few times. V usage is TRBV11-2 and J usage is TRBJ1-2; D remains ambiguous. This CDR3 spans 14 amino acids. Germline V CDR1 and CDR2: SGHAT, FQNNGV. With 4 bases removed from V and 8 bases from J, the gap between germline ends came to 17 bases. The CDR3 loop is CASSSNSLHAGYTF. CDR3 DNA sequence: TGTGCCAGCAGCTCAAATTCCCTCCATGCGGGCTACACCTTC.

In its sample, this clone was seen once. The chain recombines TRBV30 with TRBJ1-2; a possible D gene is TRBD1 (5 bases). The CDR3 is 14 residues long. Trimming took off 0 bases at V and 4 bases at J, with 12 bases between the two ends. The V gene's germline CDR1 is GTSNPN and CDR2 SVGIG (reference sequence). DNA of the CDR3: TGTGCCTGGAGTGTAATGAACAGGCTCTATGGCTACACCTTC. It translates to CAWSVMNRLYGYTF.